This is a list of T cell receptor beta chains from one sample in a study of blood T cells in healthy people across ages. TCRdb reprocessed the 5' RACE reads with MiXCR, giving one entry per CDR3 protein. Of 450,000 to 700,000 distinct CDR3 sequences in the sample, roughly a quarter were seen once. The specimen sequenced was blood. These receptors all come from a woman aged 70-85 years in good health. CDR3s include the opening cysteine and the closing phenylalanine or tryptophan. D genes are given only for firm matches. Only some rows state a clone size, as once, few, many or a class for expanded clones.

D gene	clone size	V gene	J gene	CDR3 DNA	CDR3 protein
NA	few	TRBV4-2	TRBJ1-4	TGTGCCAGCAGCCAGCCCGGGGACGGGGGGTTCGAAAAACTGTTTTTT	CASSQPGDGGFEKLFF
NA	NA	TRBV5-6	TRBJ1-6	TGTGCCAGCAGCGGCCCGGCAATCCTTAATTCACCCCTCCACTTT	CASSGPAILNSPLHF
TRBD1	NA	TRBV7-9	TRBJ2-1	TGTGCCAGCAGCTTGCCACAGGGGGCCCGGTTCTTC	CASSLPQGARFF
NA	NA	TRBV7-2	TRBJ2-7	TGTGCCAGCAGCTTAGTGCGGGGCTCAAGCTACGAGCAGTACTTC	CASSLVRGSSYEQYF
NA	few	TRBV4-3	TRBJ1-2	TGCGCCAGCAGCCAAGATGGAAACAGGGACGGCTACACCTTC	CASSQDGNRDGYTF
NA	few	TRBV29-1	TRBJ1-2	TGCAGCGTTCCGCCCTCGCAGGGGGGCTACACCTTC	CSVPPSQGGYTF
TRBD1	NA	TRBV2	TRBJ2-6	TGTGCCAGCAGCAGCGACAGGGGGCTCGCTGGGGCCAACGTCCTGACTTTC	CASSSDRGLAGANVLTF
NA	few	TRBV19	TRBJ2-2	TGTGCCAGTGGTATATCAGGCGGGGCAGGGTCCGGGGAGCTGTTTTTT	CASGISGGAGSGELFF
TRBD2	few	TRBV10-3	TRBJ2-1	TGTGCCACTTCTAGCGGGGGGATCAATGAGCAGTTCTTC	CATSSGGINEQFF
NA	few	TRBV20-1	TRBJ1-5	TGCAGTGCTAGACGAGGATTTGGGCAGCCCCAGCATTTT	CSARRGFGQPQHF
TRBD1	NA	TRBV5-1	TRBJ1-5	TGCGCCAGCAGCATGGGACAGGGCGGTCAGCCCCAGCATTTT	CASSMGQGGQPQHF